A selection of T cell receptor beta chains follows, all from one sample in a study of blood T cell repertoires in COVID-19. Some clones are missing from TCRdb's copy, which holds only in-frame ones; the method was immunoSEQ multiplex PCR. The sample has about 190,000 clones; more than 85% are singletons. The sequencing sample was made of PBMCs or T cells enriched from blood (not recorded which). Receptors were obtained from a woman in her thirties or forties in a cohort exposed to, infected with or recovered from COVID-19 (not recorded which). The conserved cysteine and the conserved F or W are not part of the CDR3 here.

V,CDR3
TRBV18,ASSPLTGGNTEAF
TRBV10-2,ASSESESRAF
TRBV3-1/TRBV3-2,ASIRALGHEQY
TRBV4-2,ASSQDGFGYT
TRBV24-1,ATSMTGVTRDEQF
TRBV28,ASSSQGAVYEQY
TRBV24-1,ATSQTSGGNTDTQY
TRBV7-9,ASSPPVFSAQGDEAF
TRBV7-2,ASSLQGGADTQY
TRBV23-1,ASSQSPTGSAEAF
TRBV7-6,ASSLGRGESPLH
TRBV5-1,ASSFRNRVADTQY
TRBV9,ASSGSGTSGHNEQF
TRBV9,ASSPSSRTGTYYGYT
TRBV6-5,ASSLRGETEAF
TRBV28,ASTPPGGTHAGETQY
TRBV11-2,ASSSTGGFNEQF
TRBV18,ASSSTGSRTDDAQY
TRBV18,ASSPRDRIPYEQY